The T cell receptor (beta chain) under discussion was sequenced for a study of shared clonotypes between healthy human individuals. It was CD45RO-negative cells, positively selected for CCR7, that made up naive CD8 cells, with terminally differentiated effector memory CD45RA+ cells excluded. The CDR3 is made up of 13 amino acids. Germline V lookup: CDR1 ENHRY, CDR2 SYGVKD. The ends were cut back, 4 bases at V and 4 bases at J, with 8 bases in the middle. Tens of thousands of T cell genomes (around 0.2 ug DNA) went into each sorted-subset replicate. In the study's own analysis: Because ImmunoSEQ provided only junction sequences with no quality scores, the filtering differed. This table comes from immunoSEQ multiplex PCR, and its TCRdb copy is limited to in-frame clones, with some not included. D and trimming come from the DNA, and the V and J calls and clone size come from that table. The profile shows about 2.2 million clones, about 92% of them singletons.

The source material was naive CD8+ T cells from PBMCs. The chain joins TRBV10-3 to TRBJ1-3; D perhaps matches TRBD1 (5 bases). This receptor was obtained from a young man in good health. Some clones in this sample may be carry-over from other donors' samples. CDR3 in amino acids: CAISGDPGNTIYF. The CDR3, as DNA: TGTGCCATCAGTGGGGACCCCGGAAACACCATATATTTT.